Below, 6 T cell receptor beta chains from the same sample are listed, as sequenced in a study of PD-1 blockade in classical Hodgkin lymphoma. Clones were read by immunoSEQ multiplex PCR, and TCRdb kept only the in-frame ones, dropping some. Of 110,000 or so clones listed, roughly 90% are singletons. The time point denotes: cycle 4 day 1 (C4D1), after more than five weeks of nivolumab. Each of the patients experienced relapse following autologous stem cell transplantation, and their brentuximab vedotin exposure differed. The source material was peripheral blood mononuclear cells (PBMCs), sampled before the fourth cycle of nivolumab. The receptor source for this set is a human donor with classical Hodgkin lymphoma.

This clone showed up just a few times. The J gene is TRBJ2-2, the V gene TRBV19; 9 nucleotides agree with TRBD1. The V segment lost 9 bases and the J segment 0 bases; nucleotides outside the gene matches: 5. CDR3 size: 15 residues. Per germline, CDR1 LNHDA and CDR2 SQIVND (reference sequence). CDR3 coding DNA: TGTGCCAGCCGGACAGGGGCCTCGAACACCGGGGAGCTGTTTTTT. Its protein product is CASRTGASNTGELFF.

CDR3 loop: CASSPGTGRFNEQFF. DNA for the CDR3: TGTGCCAGCAGTCCCGGGACAGGGCGGTTCAATGAGCAGTTCTTC. This chain joins TRBV2 and TRBJ2-1; 9 bases fit TRBD1. This CDR3 spans 15 amino acids. V shed 5 bases and J 6 bases; nucleotides not matched to a gene: 8. Looked up from germline, CDR1 is SNHLY and CDR2 is FYNNEI.

The chain recombines TRBV6-5 with TRBJ2-1; 10 positions agree with TRBD1. CDR3 length equals 15 residues. CDR1 MNHEY and CDR2 SVGAGI come from the germline V gene. J lost 11 bases, V lost 6 bases, and 13 bases had no gene match. The CDR3 reads CASRPPGQGTGKQFF. CDR3 coding DNA: TGTGCCAGCAGACCGCCGGGACAGGGGACGGGGAAGCAGTTCTTC.

The CDR3 loop is CASPTKAGPGGEAFF. In DNA form, the CDR3 reads TGTGCCAGCCCGACAAAGGCAGGGCCCGGGGGTGAAGCTTTCTTT. The chain links TRBV19 to TRBJ1-1, with D perhaps TRBD1 (5 bases). Trimming removed 9 bases from V and 7 bases from J, with 24 bases in between. The length of the CDR3 is 15 residues. Germline CDR1 is LNHDA and CDR2 is SQIVND (reference sequence).

The genes are TRBV15 and TRBJ2-3; tentatively, D is TRBD1 (5 bases). V was trimmed by 0 bases and J by 4 bases, leaving 17 bases between them. The CDR3 runs to 17 residues. CDR1 is LNHNV and CDR2 is YYDKDF in the germline V gene (reference sequence). The CDR3 protein is CATSRDSREAYSDTQYF. DNA of the CDR3: TGTGCCACCAGCAGAGATTCCAGGGAAGCCTACTCAGATACGCAGTATTTT.

Remarks on this clone: This CDR3 is also generated by other DNA sequences in the sample. The rearrangement links TRBV7-2 to TRBJ2-1, with TRBD2 matching 9 bases. CDR3 length: 15 residues. Losses at the gene ends were 4 bases for V and 4 bases for J; bases not matched to a gene: 5. Germline-derived CDR1 and CDR2 are SGHTA and FQGNSA. CDR3 in DNA: TGTGCCAGCAGCTCGACTAGCGGACCATACAATGAGCAGTTCTTC. It codes for CASSSTSGPYNEQFF.